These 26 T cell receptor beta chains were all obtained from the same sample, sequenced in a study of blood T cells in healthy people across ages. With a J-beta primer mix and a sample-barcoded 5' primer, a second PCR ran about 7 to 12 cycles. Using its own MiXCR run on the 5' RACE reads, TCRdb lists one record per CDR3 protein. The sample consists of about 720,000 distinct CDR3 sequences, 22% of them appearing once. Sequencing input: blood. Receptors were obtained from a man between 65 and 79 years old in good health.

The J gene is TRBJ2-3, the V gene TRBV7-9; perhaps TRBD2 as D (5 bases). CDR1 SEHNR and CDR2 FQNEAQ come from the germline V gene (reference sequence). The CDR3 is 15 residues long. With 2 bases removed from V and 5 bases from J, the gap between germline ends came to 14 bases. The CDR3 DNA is TGTGCCAGCAGCTTACAGCGGCTTACGGGAGATACGCAGTATTTT. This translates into CASSLQRLTGDTQYF.

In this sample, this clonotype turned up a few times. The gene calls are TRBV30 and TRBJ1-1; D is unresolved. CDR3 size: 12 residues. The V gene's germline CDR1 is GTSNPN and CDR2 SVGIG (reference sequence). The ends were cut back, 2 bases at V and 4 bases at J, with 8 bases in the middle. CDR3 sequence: CAWSKGFTEAFF. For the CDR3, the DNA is TGTGCCTGGAGTAAAGGGTTCACTGAAGCTTTCTTT. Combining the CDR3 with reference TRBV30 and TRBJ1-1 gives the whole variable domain SQTIHQWPATLVQPVGSPLSLECTVEGTSNPNLYWYRQAAGRGLQLLFYSVGIGQISSEVPQNLSASRPQDRQFILSSKKLLLSDSGFYLCAWSKGFTEAFFGQGTRLTVV.

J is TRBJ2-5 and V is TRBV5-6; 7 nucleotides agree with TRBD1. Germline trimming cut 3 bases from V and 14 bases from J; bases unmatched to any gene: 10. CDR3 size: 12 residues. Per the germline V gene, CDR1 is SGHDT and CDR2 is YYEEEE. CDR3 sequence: CASSYNDRAGYF. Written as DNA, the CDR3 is TGTGCCAGCAGCTATAATGACAGGGCTGGATACTTC.

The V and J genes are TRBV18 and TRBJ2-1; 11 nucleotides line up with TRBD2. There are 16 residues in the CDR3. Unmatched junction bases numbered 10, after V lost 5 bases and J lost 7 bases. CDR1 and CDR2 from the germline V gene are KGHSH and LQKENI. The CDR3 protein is CASSTRGLAGGNEQFF. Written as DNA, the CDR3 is TGTGCCAGCTCAACCCGCGGACTAGCGGGTGGAAATGAGCAGTTCTTC.

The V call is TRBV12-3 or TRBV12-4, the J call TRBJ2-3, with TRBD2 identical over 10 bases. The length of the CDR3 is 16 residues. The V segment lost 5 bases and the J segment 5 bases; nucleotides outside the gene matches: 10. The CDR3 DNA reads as TGTGCCAGCAGTCCCTTAGCGGGGGGCAAGGAAGATACGCAGTATTTT. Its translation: CASSPLAGGKEDTQYF.

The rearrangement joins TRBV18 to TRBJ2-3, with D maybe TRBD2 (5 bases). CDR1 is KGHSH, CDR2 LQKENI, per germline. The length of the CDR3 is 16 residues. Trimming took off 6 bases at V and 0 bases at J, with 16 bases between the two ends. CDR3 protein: CASSVDGGTSTDTQYF. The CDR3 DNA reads TGTGCCAGCTCCGTAGATGGAGGAACCAGCACAGATACGCAGTATTTT.

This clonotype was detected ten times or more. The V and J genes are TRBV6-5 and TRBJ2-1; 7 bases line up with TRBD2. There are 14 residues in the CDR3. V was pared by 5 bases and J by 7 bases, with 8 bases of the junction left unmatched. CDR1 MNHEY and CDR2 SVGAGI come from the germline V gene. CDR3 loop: CASSKRTSSNEQFF. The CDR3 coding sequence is TGTGCCAGCAGTAAACGGACTAGTTCGAATGAGCAGTTCTTC.

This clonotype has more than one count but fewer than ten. The CDR3, as DNA: TGTGCCAGCAGCAGAGGGACAGGGTGGGACGAGCAGTACGTC. It translates to CASSRGTGWDEQYV. This rearrangement joins TRBV21-1 to TRBJ2-5; the table gives TRBD1 as D, unverified against the DNA. The DNA end is a closer match to TRBJ2-7, so the J assignment may be wrong. TRBV21-1 is flagged as a pseudogene. This CDR3 spans 14 amino acids.

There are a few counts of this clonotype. The CDR3: CSVEDQRARYGYTF. CDR3 bases: TGCAGCGTTGAAGATCAGAGGGCCCGTTATGGCTACACCTTC. This sequence joins TRBV29-1 and TRBJ1-2, with no clear D. Per the germline V gene, CDR1 is SQVTM and CDR2 is ANQGSEA. This CDR3 contains 14 residues. V lost 0 bases to trimming and J lost 5 bases, with 13 bases between them.

The CDR3 is CSASNEQFF. The DNA of the CDR3 is TGCAGTGCTAGTAATGAGCAGTTCTTC. The chain couples TRBV20-1 to TRBJ2-5; D is ambiguous. The DNA end lines up better with TRBJ2-1; the J call may be wrong. CDR3 size: 9 residues. The V gene's germline CDR1 is DFQATT and CDR2 SNEGSKA (reference sequence).

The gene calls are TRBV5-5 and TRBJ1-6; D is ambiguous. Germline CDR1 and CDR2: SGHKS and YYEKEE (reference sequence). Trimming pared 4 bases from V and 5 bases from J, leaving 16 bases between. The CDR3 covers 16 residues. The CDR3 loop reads CASSDGSSINNSPLHF. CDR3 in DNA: TGTGCCAGCAGCGACGGGTCCTCTATTAATAATTCACCCCTCCACTTT. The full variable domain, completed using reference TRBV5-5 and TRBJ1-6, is DAGVTQSPTHLIKTRGQQVTLRCSPISGHKSVSWYQQVLGQGPQFIFQYYEKEERGRGNFPDRFSARQFPNYSSELNVNALLLGDSALYLCASSDGSSINNSPLHFGNGTRLTVT.

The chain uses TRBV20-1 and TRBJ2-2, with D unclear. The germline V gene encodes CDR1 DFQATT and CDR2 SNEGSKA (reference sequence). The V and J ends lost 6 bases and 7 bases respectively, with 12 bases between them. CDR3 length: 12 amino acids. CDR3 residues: CSAPSRIGELFF. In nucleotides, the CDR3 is TGCAGTGCCCCTTCGAGGATCGGGGAGCTGTTTTTT.

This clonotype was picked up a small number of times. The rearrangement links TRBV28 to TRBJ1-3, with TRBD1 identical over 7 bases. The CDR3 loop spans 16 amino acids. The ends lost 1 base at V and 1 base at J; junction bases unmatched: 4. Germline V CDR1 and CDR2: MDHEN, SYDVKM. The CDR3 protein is CASSLYARGSGNTIYF. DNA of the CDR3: TGTGCCAGCAGTTTATACGCCAGGGGGTCTGGAAACACCATATATTTT.

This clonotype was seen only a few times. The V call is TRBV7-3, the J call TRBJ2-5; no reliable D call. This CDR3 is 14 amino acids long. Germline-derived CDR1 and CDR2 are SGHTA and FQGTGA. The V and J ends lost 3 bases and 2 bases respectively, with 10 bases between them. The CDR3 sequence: CASSFLSLQETQYF. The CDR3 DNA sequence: TGTGCCAGCAGCTTCTTAAGCCTGCAAGAGACCCAGTACTTC.

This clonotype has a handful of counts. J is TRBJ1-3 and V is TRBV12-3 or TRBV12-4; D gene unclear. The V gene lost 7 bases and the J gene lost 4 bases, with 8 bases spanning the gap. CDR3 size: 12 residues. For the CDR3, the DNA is TGTGCCAGCACCCCGCTCGGAAACACCATATATTTT. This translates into CASTPLGNTIYF.

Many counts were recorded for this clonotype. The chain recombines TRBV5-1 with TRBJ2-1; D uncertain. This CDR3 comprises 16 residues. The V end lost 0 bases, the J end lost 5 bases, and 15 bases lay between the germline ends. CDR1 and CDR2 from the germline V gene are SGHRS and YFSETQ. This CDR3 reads CASSLARWTVDNEQFF. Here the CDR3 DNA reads TGCGCCAGCAGCTTGGCGCGATGGACCGTGGACAATGAGCAGTTCTTC.

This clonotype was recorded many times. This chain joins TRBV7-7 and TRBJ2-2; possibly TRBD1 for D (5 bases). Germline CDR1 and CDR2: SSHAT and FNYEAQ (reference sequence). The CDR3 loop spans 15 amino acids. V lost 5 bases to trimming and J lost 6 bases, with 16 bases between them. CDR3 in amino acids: CASSATAGSAGELFF. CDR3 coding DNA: TGTGCCAGCAGCGCAACAGCAGGGTCCGCCGGGGAGCTGTTTTTT.

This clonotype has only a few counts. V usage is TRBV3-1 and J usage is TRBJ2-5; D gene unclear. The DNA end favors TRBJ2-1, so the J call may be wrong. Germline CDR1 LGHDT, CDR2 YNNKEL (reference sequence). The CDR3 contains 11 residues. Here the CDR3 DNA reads TGTGCCAGCAGCCAAGGGCAAAAGCAGTTCTTC. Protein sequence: CASSQGQKQFF.

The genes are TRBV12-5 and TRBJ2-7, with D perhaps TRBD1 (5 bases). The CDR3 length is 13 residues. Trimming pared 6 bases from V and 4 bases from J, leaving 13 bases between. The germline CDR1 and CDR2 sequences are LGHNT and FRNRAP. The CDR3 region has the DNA TGTGCTAGTGGGCCAGGGTTCGGGTACGAGCAGTACGTC. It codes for CASGPGFGYEQYV.

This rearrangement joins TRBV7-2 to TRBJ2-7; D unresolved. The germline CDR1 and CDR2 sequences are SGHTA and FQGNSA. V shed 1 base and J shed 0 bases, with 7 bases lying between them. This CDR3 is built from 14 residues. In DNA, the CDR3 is TGTGCCAGCAGCTTAGAGGACCGCTCCTACGAGCAGTACGTC. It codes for CASSLEDRSYEQYV.

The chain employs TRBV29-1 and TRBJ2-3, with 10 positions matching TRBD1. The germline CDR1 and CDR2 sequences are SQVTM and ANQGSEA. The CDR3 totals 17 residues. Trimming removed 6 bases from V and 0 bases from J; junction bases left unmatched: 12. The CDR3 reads CSVTGTGEISSTDTQYF. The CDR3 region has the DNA TGCAGCGTCACCGGGACAGGGGAAATATCTAGCACAGATACGCAGTATTTT.

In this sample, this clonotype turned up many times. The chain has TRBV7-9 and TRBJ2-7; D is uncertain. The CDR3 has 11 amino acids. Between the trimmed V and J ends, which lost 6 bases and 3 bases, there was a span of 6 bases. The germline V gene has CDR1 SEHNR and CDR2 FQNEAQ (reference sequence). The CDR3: CASSRGYEQYV. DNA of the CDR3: TGTGCCAGCAGTCGCGGCTACGAGCAGTACGTC.

The CDR3 reads CASSYRLGTSTDTQYF. The DNA for the CDR3 is TGTGCCAGCAGCTACAGACTAGGGACTAGCACAGATACGCAGTATTTT. The chain links TRBV7-9 to TRBJ2-3, with a possible D match to TRBD2 (6 bases). Germline V gene sequence: CDR1 SEHNR, CDR2 FQNEAQ (reference sequence). Trimming left V 4 bases short and J 0 bases short, with 14 bases between. The CDR3 runs to 16 residues.

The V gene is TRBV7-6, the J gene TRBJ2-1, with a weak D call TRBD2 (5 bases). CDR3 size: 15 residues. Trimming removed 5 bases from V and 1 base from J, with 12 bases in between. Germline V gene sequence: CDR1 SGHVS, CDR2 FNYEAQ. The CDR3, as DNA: TGTGCCAGCAGCCCTGGCTGGACTTCCTACAATGAGCAGTTCTTC. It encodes CASSPGWTSYNEQFF.

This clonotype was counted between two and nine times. The CDR3 protein is CASSGGYRGYSGNTIYF. The CDR3 DNA follows: TGCGCCAGCAGCGGAGGATACAGGGGGTACTCTGGAAACACCATATATTTT. The rearrangement joins TRBV4-3 to TRBJ1-3; TRBD1 aligns across 8 bases. J lost 0 bases, V lost 5 bases, and 9 bases had no gene match. The CDR3 runs 17 residues. Germline CDR1 reads LGHNA; CDR2 reads YSLEER.

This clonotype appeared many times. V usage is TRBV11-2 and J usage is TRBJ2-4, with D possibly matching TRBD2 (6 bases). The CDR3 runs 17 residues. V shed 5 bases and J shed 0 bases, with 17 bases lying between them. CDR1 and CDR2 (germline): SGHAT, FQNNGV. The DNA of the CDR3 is TGTGCCAGCAGCCCCCGGGTAATAGCGGTAGCCAAAAACATTCAGTACTTC. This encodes CASSPRVIAVAKNIQYF. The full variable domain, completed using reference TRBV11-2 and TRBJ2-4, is EAGVAQSPRYKIIEKRQSVAFWCNPISGHATLYWYQQILGQGPKLLIQFQNNGVVDDSQLPKDRFSAERLKGVDSTLKIQPAKLEDSAVYLCASSPRVIAVAKNIQYFGAGTRLSVL.